This T cell receptor (beta chain) was observed in a study of B cell selection in AIRE deficiency. This CDR3 contains 15 residues. The V and J ends lost 2 bases and 2 bases respectively, with 12 bases between them. Germline-derived CDR1 and CDR2 are MNHNY and SVGAGI (reference sequence). The sorted conventional CD4 T cells were gated as CD4+CD127+. The repertoire was sequenced with immunoSEQ multiplex PCR; TCRdb's copy has only in-frame clones and lacks some. Of tens of thousands of clones listed, around 96% are singletons. This TCR was sampled from a human donor in good health. This sequence joins TRBV6-6 and TRBJ1-2, with D possibly TRBD1 on 6 matching bases. Sequencing input: CD4+CD127+ conventional T cells sorted from PBMCs. The CDR3 protein is CASSYLNTGNYGYTF. The CDR3 DNA reads as TGTGCCAGCAGTTACCTTAATACAGGGAACTATGGCTACACCTTC.